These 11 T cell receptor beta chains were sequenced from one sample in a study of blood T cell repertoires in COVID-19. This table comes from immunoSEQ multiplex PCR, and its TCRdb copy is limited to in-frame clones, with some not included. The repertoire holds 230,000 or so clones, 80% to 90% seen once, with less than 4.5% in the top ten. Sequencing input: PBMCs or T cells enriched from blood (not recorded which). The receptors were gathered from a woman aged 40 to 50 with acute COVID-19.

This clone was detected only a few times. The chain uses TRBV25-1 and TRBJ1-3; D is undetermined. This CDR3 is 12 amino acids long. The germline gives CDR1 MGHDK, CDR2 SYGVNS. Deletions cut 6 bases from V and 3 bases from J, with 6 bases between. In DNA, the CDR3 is TGTGCCAGCAGCCCGTTTGGAAACACCATATATTTT. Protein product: CASSPFGNTIYF.

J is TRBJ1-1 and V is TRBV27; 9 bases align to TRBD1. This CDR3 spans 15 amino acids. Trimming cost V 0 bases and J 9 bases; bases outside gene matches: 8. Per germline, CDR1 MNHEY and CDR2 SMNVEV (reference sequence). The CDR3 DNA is TGTGCCAGCAGTTTATCCCGGACAGGGGCACCAAAAGCTTTCTTT. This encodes CASSLSRTGAPKAFF.

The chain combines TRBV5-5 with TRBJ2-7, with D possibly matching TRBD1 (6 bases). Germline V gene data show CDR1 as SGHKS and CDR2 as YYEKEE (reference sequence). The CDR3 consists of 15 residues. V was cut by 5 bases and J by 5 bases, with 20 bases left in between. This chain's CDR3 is CASSHPVQGRDEQYV. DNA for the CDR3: TGTGCCAGCAGTCACCCCGTACAGGGCCGGGACGAGCAGTACGTC.

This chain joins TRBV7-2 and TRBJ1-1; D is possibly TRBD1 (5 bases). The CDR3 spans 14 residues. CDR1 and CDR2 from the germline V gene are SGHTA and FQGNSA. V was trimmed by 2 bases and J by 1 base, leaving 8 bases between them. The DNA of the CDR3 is TGTGCCAGCAGCTTAAGGGGTTGGAACACTGAAGCTTTCTTT. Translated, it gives CASSLRGWNTEAFF.

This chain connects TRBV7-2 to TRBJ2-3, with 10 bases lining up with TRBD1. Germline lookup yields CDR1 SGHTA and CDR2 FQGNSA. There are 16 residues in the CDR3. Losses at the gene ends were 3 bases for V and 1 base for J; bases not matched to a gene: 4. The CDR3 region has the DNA TGTGCCAGCAGCTTCTCCGGGACAGGGGGCACAGATACGCAGTATTTT. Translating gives CASSFSGTGGTDTQYF.

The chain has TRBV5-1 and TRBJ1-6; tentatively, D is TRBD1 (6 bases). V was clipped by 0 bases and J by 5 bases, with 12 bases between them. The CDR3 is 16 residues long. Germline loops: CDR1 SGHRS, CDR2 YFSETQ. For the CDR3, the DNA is TGCGCCAGCAGCTTGGGTCACAGGGTGGATAATTCACCCCTCCACTTT. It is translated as CASSLGHRVDNSPLHF.

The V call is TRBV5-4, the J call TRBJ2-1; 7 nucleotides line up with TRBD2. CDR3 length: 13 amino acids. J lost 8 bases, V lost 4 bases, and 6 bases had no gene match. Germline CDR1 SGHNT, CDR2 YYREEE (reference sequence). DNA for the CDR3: TGTGCCAGCAGCGCGACTAGCATCCATGAGCAGTTCTTC. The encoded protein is CASSATSIHEQFF. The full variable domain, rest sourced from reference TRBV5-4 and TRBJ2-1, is ETGVTQSPTHLIKTRGQQVTLRCSSQSGHNTVSWYQQALGQGPQFIFQYYREEENGRGNFPPRFSGLQFPNYSSELNVNALELDDSALYLCASSATSIHEQFFGPGTRLTVL.

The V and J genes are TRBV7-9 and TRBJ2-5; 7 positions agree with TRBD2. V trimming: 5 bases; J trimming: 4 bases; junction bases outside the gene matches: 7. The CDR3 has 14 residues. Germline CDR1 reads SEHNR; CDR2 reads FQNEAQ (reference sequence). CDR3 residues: CASSRLGGGETQYF. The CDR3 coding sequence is TGTGCCAGCAGCCGCCTCGGCGGGGGAGAGACCCAGTACTTC.

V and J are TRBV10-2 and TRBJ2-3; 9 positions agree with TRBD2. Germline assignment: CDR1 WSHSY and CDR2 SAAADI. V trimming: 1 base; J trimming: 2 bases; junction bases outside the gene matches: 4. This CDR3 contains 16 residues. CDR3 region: CASSEWGGGATDTQYF. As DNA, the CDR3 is TGCGCCAGCAGTGAGTGGGGCGGGGGGGCCACAGATACGCAGTATTTT.

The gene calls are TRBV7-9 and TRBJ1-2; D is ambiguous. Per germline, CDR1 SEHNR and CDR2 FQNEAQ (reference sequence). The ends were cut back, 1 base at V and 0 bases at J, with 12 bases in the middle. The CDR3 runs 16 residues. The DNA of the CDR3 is TGTGCCAGCAGCTTAGGAGATTCCCGAGCTAACTATGGCTACACCTTC. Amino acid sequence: CASSLGDSRANYGYTF.

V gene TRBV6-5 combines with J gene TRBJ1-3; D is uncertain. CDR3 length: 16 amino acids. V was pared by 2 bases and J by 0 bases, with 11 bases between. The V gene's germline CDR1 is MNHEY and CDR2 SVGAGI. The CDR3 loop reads CASSYGRLDSGNTIYF. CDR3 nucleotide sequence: TGTGCCAGCAGTTACGGCAGACTCGACTCTGGAAACACCATATATTTT.